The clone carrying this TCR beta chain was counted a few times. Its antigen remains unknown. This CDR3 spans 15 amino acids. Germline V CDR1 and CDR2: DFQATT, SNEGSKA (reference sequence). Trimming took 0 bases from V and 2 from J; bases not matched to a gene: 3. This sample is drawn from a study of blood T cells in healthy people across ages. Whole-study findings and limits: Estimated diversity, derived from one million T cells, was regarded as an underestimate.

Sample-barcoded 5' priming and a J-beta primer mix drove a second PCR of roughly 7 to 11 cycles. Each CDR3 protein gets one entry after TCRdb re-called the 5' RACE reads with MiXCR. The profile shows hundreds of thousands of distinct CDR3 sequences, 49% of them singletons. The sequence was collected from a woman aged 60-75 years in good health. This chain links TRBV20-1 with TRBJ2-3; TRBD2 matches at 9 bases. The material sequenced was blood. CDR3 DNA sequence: TGCAGTGCTAGAGATCGACTAGCGGTCACAGATACGCAGTATTTT. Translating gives CSARDRLAVTDTQYF.